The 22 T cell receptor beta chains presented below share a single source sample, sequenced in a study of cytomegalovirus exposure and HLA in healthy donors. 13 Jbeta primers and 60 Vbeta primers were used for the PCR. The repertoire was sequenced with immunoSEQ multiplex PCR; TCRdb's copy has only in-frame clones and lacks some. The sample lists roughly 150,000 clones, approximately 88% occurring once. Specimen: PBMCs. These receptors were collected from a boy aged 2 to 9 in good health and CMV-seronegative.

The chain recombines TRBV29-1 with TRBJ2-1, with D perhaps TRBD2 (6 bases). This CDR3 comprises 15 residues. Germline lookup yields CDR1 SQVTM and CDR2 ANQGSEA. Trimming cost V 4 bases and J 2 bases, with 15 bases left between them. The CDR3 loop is CSVGGWRGPYNEQFF. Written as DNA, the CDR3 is TGCAGCGTTGGGGGTTGGAGGGGTCCCTACAATGAGCAGTTCTTC.

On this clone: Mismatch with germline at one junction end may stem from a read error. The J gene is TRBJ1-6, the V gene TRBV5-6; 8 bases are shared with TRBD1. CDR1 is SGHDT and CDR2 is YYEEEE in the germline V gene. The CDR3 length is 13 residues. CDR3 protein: CASSRQGSSPFHF. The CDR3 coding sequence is TGTGCTAGCAGCCGACAGGGGAGTTCACCCTTCCACTTT.

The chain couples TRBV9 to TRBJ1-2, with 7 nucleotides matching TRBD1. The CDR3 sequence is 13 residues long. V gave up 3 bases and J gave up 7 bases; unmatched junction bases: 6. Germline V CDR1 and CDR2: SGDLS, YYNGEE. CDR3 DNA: TGTGCCAGCAGCGCAGGGGGTATGACTGGCTACACCTTC. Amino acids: CASSAGGMTGYTF.

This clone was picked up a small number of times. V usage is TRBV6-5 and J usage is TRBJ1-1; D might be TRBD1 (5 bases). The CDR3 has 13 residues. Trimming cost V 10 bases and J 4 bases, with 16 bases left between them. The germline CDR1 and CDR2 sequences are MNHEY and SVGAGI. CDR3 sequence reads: CATKVAGVTEAFF. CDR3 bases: TGTGCCACGAAGGTCGCGGGGGTCACTGAAGCTTTCTTT.

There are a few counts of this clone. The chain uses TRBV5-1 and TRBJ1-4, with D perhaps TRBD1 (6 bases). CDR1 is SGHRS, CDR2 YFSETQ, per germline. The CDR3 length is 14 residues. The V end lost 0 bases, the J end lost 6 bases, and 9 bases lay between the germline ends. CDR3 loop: CASSLAGVDEKLFF. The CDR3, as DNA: TGCGCCAGCAGCTTGGCAGGGGTGGATGAAAAACTGTTTTTT.

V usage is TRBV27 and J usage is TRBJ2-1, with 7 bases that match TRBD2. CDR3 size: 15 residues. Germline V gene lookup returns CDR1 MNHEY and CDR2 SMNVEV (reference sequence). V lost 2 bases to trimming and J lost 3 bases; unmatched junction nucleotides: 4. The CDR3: CASSLSASGYNEQFF. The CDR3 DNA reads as TGTGCCAGCAGTTTAAGTGCTAGCGGCTACAATGAGCAGTTCTTC.

The CDR3 DNA follows: TGTGCCAGCAGTTTACGGCCCCTAGCGGGATATCGCGGGAGAAGCTCCTACGAGCAGTACTTC. Its protein is CASSLRPLAGYRGRSSYEQYF. This rearrangement joins TRBV27 to TRBJ2-7, with 9 nucleotides matching TRBD2. The CDR3 runs 21 residues. The J segment lost 0 bases and the V segment lost 2 bases, leaving 20 bases of the junction unmatched. CDR1 is MNHEY and CDR2 is SMNVEV in the germline V gene (reference sequence).

The CDR3, as DNA: TGTGCCAGCAACCCACAGGGGCGCCAAGAGACCCAGTACTTC. Residues: CASNPQGRQETQYF. The chain joins TRBV6-6 to TRBJ2-5, with TRBD1 matching over 7 bases. The CDR3 totals 14 residues. Germline CDR1 is MNHNY and CDR2 is SVGAGI (reference sequence). The ends lost 7 bases at V and 1 base at J; junction bases unmatched: 6.

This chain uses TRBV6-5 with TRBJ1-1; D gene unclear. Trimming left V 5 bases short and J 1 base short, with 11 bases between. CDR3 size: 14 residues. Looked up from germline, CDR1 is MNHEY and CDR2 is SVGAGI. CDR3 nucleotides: TGTGCCAGCAGTCTCTCTCCCGGGAACACTGAAGCTTTCTTT. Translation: CASSLSPGNTEAFF.

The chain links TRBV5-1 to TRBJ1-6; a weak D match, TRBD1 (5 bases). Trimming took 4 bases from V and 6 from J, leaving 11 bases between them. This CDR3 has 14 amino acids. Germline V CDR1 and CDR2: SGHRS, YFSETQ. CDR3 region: CASSQGTTNSPLHF. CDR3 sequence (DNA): TGCGCCAGCAGCCAGGGCACCACTAATTCACCCCTCCACTTT.

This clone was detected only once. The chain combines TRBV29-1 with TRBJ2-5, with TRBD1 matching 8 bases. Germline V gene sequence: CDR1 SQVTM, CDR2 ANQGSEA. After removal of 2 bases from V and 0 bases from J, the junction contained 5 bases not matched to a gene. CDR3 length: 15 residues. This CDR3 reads CSVESDRGNQETQYF. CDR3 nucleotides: TGCAGCGTTGAAAGTGACAGGGGTAACCAAGAGACCCAGTACTTC. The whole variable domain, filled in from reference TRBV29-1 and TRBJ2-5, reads SAVISQKPSRDICQRGTSLTIQCQVDSQVTMMFWYRQQPGQSLTLIATANQGSEATYESGFVIDKFPISRPNLTFSTLTVSNMSPEDSSIYLCSVESDRGNQETQYFGPGTRLLVL.

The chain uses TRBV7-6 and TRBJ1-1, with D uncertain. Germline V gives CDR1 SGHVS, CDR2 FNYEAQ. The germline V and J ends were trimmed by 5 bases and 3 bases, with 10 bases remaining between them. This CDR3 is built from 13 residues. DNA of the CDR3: TGTGCCAGCAGCGAACTTCGGTACACTGAAGCTTTCTTT. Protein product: CASSELRYTEAFF.

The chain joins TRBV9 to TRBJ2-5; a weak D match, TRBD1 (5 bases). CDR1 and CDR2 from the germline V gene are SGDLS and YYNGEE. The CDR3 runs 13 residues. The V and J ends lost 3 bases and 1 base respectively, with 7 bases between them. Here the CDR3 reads CASSAGFQETQYF. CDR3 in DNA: TGTGCCAGCAGCGCAGGGTTCCAAGAGACCCAGTACTTC.

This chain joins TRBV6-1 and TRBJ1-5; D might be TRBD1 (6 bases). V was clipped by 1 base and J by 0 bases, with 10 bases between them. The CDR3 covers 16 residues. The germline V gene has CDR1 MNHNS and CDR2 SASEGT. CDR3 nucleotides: TGTGCCAGCAGTGAAGGACAGGCCTATAGCAATCAGCCCCAGCATTTT. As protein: CASSEGQAYSNQPQHF.

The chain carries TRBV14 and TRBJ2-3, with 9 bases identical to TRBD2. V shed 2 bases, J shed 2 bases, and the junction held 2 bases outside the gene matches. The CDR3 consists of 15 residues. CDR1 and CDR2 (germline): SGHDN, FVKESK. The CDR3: CASSQTSGFTDTQYF. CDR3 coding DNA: TGTGCCAGCAGCCAAACTAGCGGGTTCACAGATACGCAGTATTTT. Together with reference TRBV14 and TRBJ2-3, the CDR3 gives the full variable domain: EAGVTQFPSHSVIEKGQTVTLRCDPISGHDNLYWYRRVMGKEIKFLLHFVKESKQDESGMPNNRFLAERTGGTYSTLKVQPAELEDSGVYFCASSQTSGFTDTQYFGPGTRLTVL.

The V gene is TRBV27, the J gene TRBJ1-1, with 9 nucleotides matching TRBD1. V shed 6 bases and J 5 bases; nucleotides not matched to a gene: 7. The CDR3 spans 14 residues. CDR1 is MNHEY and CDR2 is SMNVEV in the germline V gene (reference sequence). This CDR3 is CASRLQGARTEAFF. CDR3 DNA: TGTGCCAGCAGACTACAGGGGGCTCGGACTGAAGCTTTCTTT.

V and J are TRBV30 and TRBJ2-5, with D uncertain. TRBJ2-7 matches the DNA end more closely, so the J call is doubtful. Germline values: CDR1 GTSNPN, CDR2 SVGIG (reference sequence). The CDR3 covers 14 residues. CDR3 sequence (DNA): TGTGCCTGGAGTGTGGCTTTACTCAATAGCGAGCAGTACTTC. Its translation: CAWSVALLNSEQYF.

The CDR3 here is CASSFSGTSTDTQYF. The CDR3 DNA sequence: TGCGCCAGCAGCTTTAGCGGGACGTCCACAGATACGCAGTATTTT. The rearrangement uses TRBV5-1 and TRBJ2-3; 8 bases are shared with TRBD2. Germline loops: CDR1 SGHRS, CDR2 YFSETQ. With V trimmed by 2 bases and J by 2 bases, 4 bases remained unmatched. The CDR3 spans 15 residues. Variable domain in full (rest from reference TRBV5-1 and TRBJ2-3): KAGVTQTPRYLIKTRGQQVTLSCSPISGHRSVSWYQQTPGQGLQFLFEYFSETQRNKGNFPGRFSGRQFSNSRSEMNVSTLELGDSALYLCASSFSGTSTDTQYFGPGTRLTVL.

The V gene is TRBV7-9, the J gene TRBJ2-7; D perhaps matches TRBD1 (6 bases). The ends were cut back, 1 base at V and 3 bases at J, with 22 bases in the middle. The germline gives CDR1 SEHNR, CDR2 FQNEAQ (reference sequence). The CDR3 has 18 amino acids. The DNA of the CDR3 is TGTGCCAGCAGCTTAGAGAGGGGCAGGGGAGTTCGGAGCTACGAGCAGTACTTC. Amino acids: CASSLERGRGVRSYEQYF. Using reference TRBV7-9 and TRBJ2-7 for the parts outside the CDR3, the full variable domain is DTGVSQNPRHKITKRGQNVTFRCDPISEHNRLYWYRQTLGQGPEFLTYFQNEAQLEKSRLLSDRFSAERPKGSFSTLEIQRTEQGDSAMYLCASSLERGRGVRSYEQYFGPGTRLTVT.

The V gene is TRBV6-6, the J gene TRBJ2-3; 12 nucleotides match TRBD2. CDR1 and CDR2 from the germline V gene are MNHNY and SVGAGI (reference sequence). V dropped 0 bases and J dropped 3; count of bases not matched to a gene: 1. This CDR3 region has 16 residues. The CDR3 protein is CASSYSLAGGTDTQYF. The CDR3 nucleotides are TGTGCCAGCAGTTACTCCCTAGCGGGAGGGACAGATACGCAGTATTTT.

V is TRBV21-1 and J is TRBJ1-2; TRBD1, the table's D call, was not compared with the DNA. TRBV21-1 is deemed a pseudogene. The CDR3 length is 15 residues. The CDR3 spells CASSPGDRGIYGYTF. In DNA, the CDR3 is TGTGCCAGCAGCCCCGGGGACAGGGGGATCTATGGCTACACCTTC.

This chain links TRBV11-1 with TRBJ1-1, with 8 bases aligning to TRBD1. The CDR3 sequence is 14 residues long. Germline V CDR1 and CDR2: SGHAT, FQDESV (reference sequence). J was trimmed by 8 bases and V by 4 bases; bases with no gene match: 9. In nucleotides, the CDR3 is TGTGCCAGCAGCTGGGGACAGGCGTTAGGGGAAGCTTTCTTT. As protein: CASSWGQALGEAFF.